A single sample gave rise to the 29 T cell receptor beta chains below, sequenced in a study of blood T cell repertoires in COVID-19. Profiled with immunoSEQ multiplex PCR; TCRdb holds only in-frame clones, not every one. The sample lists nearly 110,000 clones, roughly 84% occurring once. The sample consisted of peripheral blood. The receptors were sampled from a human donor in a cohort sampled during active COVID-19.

DNA of the CDR3: TGTGCCAGCAGTTACGATGGCCAGCGGGAGGTTCGCGTGCAAGAGACCCAGTACTTC. Protein: CASSYDGQREVRVQETQYF. V and J are TRBV6-2 or TRBV6-3 and TRBJ2-5, with 9 bases fitting TRBD2. The CDR3 totals 19 residues. The J segment lost 2 bases and the V segment lost 2 bases, leaving 15 bases of the junction unmatched. Germline values: CDR1 MNHEY, CDR2 SVGEGT.

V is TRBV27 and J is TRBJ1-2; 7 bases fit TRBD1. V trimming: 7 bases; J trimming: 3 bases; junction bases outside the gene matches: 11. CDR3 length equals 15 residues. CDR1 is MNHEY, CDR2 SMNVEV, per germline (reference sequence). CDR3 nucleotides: TGTGCCAGCACCTCACACTCCGGGACAGACTATGGCTACACCTTC. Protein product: CASTSHSGTDYGYTF.

The CDR3 DNA follows: TGTGCCAGCTCACCACCGAATAGCGGGAAAGGCGGGGAGCTGTTTTTT. Translated, it gives CASSPPNSGKGGELFF. The chain carries TRBV18 and TRBJ2-2, with 8 bases identical to TRBD2. The CDR3 is 16 amino acids. Unmatched junction bases numbered 7, after V lost 0 bases and J lost 7 bases. The germline CDR1 and CDR2 sequences are KGHSH and LQKENI.

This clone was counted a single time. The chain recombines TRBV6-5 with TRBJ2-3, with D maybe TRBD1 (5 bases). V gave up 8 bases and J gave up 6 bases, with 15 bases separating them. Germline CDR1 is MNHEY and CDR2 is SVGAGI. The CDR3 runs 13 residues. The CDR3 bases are TGTGCCAGCGCAAGGGGATTGGCCGATACGCAGTATTTT. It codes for CASARGLADTQYF.

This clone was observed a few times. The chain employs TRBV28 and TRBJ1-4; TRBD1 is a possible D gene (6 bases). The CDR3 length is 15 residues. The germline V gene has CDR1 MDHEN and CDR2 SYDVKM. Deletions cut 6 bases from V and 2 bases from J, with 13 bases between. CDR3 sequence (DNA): TGTGCCAGCAGGGACCAGGGGTTCACTAATGAAAAACTGTTTTTT. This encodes CASRDQGFTNEKLFF.

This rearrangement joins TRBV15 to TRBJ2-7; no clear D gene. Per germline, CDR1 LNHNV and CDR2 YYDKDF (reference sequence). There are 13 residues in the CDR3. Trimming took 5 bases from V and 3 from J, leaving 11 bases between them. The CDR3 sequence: CATSHNRFYEQYF. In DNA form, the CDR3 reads TGTGCCACCAGCCACAACCGATTCTACGAGCAGTACTTC. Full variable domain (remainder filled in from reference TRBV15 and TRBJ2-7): DAMVIQNPRYQVTQFGKPVTLSCSQTLNHNVMYWYQQKSSQAPKLLFHYYDKDFNNEADTPDNFQSRRPNTSFCFLDIRSPGLGDTAMYLCATSHNRFYEQYFGPGTRLTVT.

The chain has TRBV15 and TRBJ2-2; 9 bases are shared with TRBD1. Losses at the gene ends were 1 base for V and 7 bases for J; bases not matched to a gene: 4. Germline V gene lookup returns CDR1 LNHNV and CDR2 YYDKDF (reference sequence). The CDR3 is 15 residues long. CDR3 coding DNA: TGTGCCACCAGCAGAGGAGACAGGGGGATCGGGGAGCTGTTTTTT. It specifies CATSRGDRGIGELFF.

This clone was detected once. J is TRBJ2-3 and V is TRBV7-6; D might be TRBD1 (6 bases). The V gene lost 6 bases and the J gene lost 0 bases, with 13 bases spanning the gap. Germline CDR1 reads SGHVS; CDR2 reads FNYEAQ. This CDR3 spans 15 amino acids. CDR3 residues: CASSPGASSTDTQYF. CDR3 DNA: TGTGCCAGCAGTCCAGGGGCCTCTAGCACAGATACGCAGTATTTT.

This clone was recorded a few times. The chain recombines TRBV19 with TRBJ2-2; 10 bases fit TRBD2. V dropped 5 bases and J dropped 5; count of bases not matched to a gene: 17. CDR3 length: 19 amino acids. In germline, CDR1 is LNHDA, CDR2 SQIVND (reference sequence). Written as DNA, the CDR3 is TGTGCCAGTAGTTTCCATGGGGTCGGAGCGGGAGGGGGAACCGGGGAGCTGTTTTTT. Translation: CASSFHGVGAGGGTGELFF.

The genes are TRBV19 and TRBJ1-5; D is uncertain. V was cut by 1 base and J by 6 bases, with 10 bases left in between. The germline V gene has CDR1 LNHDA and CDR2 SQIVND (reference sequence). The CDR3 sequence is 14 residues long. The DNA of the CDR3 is TGTGCCAGTAGTATAGCGCCAGGCAGTCAGCCCCAGCATTTT. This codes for CASSIAPGSQPQHF.

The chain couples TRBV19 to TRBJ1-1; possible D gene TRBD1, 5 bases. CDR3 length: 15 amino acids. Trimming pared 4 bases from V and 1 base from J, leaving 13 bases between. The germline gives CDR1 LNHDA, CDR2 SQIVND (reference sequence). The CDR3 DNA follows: TGTGCCAGTAGTACCGGGGGACGGACGAACACTGAAGCTTTCTTT. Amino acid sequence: CASSTGGRTNTEAFF.

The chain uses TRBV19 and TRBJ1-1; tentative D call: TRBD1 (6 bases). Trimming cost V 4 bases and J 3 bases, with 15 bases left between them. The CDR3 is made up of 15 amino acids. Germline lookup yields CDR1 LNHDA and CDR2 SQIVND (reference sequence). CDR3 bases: TGTGCCAGTAGTAAAGGGGGTTACTCGGACACTGAAGCTTTCTTT. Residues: CASSKGGYSDTEAFF. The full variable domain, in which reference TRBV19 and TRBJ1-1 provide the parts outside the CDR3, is DGGITQSPKYLFRKEGQNVTLSCEQNLNHDAMYWYRQDPGQGLRLIYYSQIVNDFQKGDIAEGYSVSREKKESFPLTVTSAQKNPTAFYLCASSKGGYSDTEAFFGQGTRLTVV.

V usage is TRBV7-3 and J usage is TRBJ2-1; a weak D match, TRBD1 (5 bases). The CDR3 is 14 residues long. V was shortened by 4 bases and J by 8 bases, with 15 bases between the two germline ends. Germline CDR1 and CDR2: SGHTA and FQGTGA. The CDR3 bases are TGTGCCAGCAGCTCTAGGGGCCCGGAGCATGAGCAGTTCTTC. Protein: CASSSRGPEHEQFF.

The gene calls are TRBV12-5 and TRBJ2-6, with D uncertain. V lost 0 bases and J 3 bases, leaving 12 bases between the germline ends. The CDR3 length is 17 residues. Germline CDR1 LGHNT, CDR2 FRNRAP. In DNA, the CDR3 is TGTGCTAGTGGTTTGGTAGTGGAACTACTTGGGGCCAACGTCCTGACTTTC. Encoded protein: CASGLVVELLGANVLTF.

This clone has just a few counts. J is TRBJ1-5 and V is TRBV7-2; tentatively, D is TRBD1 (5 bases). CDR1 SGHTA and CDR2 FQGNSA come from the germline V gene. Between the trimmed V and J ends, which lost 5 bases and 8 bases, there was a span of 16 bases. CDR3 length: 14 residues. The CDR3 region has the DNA TGTGCCAGCAGCCCCGGTCAGGGAAGTGAGCCCCAGCATTTT. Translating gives CASSPGQGSEPQHF.

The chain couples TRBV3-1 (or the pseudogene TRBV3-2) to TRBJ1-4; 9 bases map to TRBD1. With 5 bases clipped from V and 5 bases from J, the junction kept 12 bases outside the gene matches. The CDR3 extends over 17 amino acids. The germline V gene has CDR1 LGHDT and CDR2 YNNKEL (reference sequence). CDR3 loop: CASSFGTGNLINEKLFF. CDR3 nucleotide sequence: TGTGCCAGCAGCTTCGGGACAGGGAACCTCATCAATGAAAAACTGTTTTTT.

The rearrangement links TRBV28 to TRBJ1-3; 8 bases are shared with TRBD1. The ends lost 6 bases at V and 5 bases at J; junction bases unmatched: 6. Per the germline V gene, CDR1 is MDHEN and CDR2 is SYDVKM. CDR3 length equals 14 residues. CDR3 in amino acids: CASSATGVRNTIYF. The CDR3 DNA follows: TGTGCCAGCAGCGCGACAGGGGTTAGAAACACCATATATTTT.

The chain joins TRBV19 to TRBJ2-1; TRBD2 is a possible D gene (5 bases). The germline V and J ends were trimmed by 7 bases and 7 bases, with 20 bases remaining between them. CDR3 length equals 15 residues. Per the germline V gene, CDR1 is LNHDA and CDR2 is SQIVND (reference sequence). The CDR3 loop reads CASTPDYPLFNEQFF. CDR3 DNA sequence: TGTGCCAGTACCCCCGACTACCCCTTATTTAATGAGCAGTTCTTC.

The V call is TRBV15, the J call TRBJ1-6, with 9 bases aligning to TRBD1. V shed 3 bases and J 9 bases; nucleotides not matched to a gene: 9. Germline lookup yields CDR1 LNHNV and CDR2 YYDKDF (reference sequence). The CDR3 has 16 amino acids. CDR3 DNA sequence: TGTGCCACCAGCAGGGCTATGGGACAGGGAAGTTCACCCCTCCACTTT. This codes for CATSRAMGQGSSPLHF.

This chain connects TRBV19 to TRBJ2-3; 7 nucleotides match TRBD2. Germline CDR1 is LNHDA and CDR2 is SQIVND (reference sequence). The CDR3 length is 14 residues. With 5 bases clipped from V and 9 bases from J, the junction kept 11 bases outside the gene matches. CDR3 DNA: TGTGCCAGTAGTCACAATGACTGGCGGGGGACGCAGTATTTT. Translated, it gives CASSHNDWRGTQYF.

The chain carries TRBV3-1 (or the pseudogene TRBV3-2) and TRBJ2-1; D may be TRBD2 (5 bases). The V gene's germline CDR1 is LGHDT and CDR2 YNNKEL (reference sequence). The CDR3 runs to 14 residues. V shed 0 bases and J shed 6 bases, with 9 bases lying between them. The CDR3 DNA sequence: TGTGCCAGCAGCCAAGATGTAGGACTCAATGAGCAGTTCTTC. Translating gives CASSQDVGLNEQFF.

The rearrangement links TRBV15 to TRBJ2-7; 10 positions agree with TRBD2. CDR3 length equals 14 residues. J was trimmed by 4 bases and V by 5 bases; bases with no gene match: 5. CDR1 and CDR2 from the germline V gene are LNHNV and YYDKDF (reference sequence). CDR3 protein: CATSPGLAEYEQYV. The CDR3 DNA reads TGTGCCACCAGCCCAGGACTAGCGGAATACGAGCAGTACGTC.

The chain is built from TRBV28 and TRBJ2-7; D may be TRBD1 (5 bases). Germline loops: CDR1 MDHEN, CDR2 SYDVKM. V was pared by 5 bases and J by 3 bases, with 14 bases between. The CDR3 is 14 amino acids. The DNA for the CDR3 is TGTGCCAGCAGTCCCTCCCCGACAGTCTACGAGCAGTACTTC. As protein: CASSPSPTVYEQYF.

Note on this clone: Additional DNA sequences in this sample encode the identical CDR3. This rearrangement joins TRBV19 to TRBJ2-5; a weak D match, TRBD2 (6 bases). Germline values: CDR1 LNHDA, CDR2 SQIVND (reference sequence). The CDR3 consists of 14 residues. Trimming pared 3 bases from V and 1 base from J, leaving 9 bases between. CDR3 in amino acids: CASSIGGIQETQYF. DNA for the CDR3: TGTGCCAGTAGTATCGGGGGAATCCAAGAGACCCAGTACTTC.

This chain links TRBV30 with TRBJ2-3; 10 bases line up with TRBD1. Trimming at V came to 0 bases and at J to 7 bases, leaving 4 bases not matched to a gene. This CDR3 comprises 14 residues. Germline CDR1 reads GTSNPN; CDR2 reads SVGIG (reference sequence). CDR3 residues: CAWSVRQGANTQYF. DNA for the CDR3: TGTGCCTGGAGTGTAAGACAGGGGGCGAATACGCAGTATTTT.

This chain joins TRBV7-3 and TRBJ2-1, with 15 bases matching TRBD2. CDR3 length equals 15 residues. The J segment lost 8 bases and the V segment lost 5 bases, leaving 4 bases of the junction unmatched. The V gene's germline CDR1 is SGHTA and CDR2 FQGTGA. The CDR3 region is CASSQGLAGGDEQFF. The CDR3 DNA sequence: TGTGCCAGCAGCCAAGGACTAGCGGGAGGGGATGAGCAGTTCTTC.

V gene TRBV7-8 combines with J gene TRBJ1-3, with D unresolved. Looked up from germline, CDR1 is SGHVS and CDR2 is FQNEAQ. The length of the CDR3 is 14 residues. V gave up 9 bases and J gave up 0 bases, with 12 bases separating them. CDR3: CASTSLRSGNTIYF. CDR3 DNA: TGTGCCAGTACTAGCCTTCGCTCTGGAAACACCATATATTTT.

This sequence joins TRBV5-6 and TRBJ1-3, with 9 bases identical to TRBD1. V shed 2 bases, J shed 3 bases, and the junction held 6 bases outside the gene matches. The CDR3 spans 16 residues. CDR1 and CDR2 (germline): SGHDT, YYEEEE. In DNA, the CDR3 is TGTGCCAGCAGCTTACCGACAGGGGGAGGTGGAAACACCATATATTTT. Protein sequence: CASSLPTGGGGNTIYF.

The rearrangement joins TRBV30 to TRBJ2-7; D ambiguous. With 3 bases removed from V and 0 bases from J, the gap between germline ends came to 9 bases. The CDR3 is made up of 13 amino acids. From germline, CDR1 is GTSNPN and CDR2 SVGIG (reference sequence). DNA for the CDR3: TGTGCCTGGAGAAGAGCGAGCTCCTACGAGCAGTACGTC. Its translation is CAWRRASSYEQYV.